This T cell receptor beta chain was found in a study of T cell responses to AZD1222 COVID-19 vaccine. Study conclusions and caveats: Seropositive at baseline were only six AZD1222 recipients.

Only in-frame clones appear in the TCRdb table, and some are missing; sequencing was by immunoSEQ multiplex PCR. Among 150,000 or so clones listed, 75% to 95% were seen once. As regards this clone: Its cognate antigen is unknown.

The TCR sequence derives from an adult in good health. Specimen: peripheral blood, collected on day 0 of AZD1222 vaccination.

The CDR3 reads CASSSGTYEQYF. CDR3 coding DNA: TGTGCCAGCAGTTCGGGGACCTACGAGCAGTACTTC. The rearrangement joins TRBV27 to TRBJ2-7, with a tentative D call TRBD2 (5 bases). The length of the CDR3 is 12 residues. Deletions cut 4 bases from V and 2 bases from J, with 6 bases between. The germline V gene has CDR1 MNHEY and CDR2 SMNVEV (reference sequence).